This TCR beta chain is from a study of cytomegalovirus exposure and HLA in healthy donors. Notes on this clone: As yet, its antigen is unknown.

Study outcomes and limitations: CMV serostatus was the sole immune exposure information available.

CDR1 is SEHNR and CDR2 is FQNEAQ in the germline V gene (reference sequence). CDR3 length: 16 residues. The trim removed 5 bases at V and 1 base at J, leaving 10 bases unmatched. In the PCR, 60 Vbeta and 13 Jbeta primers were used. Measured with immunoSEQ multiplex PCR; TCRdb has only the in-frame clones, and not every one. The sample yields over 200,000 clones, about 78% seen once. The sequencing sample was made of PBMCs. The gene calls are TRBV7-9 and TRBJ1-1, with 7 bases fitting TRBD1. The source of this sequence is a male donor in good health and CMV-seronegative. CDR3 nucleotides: TGTGCCAGCAGCCGGGTGGATGGGACAGCGAACACTGAAGCTTTCTTT. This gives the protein CASSRVDGTANTEAFF.